This T cell receptor (beta chain) was obtained from a study of Ad26.COV2.S vaccination and SARS-CoV-2 variants. Sequencing was performed with immunoSEQ multiplex PCR; in TCRdb, only in-frame clones are kept and a portion is missing. The sample has fewer than 600,000 clones, about nine tenths seen once. As to treatment: about 20 received Ad26.COV2.S at low or high dose, single or two shots; about 5 received placebo; per-sample allocation not given. Material that was analyzed had been drawn on day 63 after the first vaccine or placebo injection. V was cut by 4 bases and J by 0 bases, with 16 bases left in between. CDR1 and CDR2 from the germline V gene are WNHNN and SYGVQD (reference sequence). This CDR3 has 17 residues.

V and J are TRBV10-1 and TRBJ1-3; D not resolved. Here the sequenced sample was peripheral blood, taken in a trial of Ad26.COV2.S vaccine versus placebo. This TCR came from a person aged 18-65 years who received the Ad26.COV2.S COVID-19 vaccine or a placebo. This chain's CDR3 is CASSAALASGSGNTIYF. For the CDR3, the DNA is TGCGCCAGCAGTGCGGCATTGGCGTCCGGCTCTGGAAACACCATATATTTT.